Listed below are T cell receptor beta chains from one sample, sequenced in a study of blood T cell repertoires in COVID-19. Assay used: immunoSEQ multiplex PCR; TCRdb lists only in-frame clones, some missing. This table has hundreds of thousands of clones, approximately 86% appearing once. Material: PBMCs or T cells enriched from blood (not recorded which). These TCRs come from a woman aged 30 to 39 who had recovered from COVID-19. Both conserved end residues are part of each CDR3. Fields, in order: V gene, J gene, D gene, clone size, CDR3 DNA, CDR3 protein. D genes are given only for firm matches. Part of the rows lack a size; the others show once, few, many or a class for expanded clones.

TRBV11-2	TRBJ1-4	.	.	TGTGCCAGCAGCTCACCGCTCGGGGGGGGCGAGGAAAAACTGTTTTTT	CASSSPLGGGEEKLFF
TRBV2	TRBJ2-5	.	.	TGTGCCAGCAGTGCTCAGGGGCACCAAGAGACCCAGTACTTC	CASSAQGHQETQYF
TRBV4-1	TRBJ1-5	.	.	TGCGCCAGCAGCCAAGGGGCGTCAAGCGGTGCCAGAGGGCGTCAGCCCCAGCATTTT	CASSQGASSGARGRQPQHF
TRBV27	TRBJ2-7	.	.	TGTGCCAGCAGCCGTACGGCACTAGCCTCCGAGCAGTACTTC	CASSRTALASEQYF
TRBV7-8	TRBJ2-1	TRBD2	.	TGTGCCAGCAGCTTAGCCCTTTTCAGCGGGGGAGGGCTCTACAATGAGCAGTTCTTC	CASSLALFSGGGLYNEQFF
TRBV4-2	TRBJ1-2	TRBD1	.	TGTGCCAGCAGCCAAGGCGGACAGGTCGACGGGGGCTACACCTTC	CASSQGGQVDGGYTF
TRBV4-1	TRBJ1-2	.	.	TGCGCCAGCAGCCAAAATAGTCGTAACTATGGCTACACCTTC	CASSQNSRNYGYTF
TRBV7-9	TRBJ1-1	.	once	TGTGCCAGCAGACAGGACCTGAACACTGAAGCTTTCTTT	CASRQDLNTEAFF
TRBV7-9	TRBJ1-2	.	.	TGTGCCAGCAATACAGCTAACTATGGCTACACCTTC	CASNTANYGYTF
TRBV5-5	TRBJ2-1	TRBD2	.	TGTGCCAGCAGCTTGATTCTAGCGGGAAACAATGAGCAGTTCTTC	CASSLILAGNNEQFF
TRBV19	TRBJ2-1	.	once	TGTGCCAGTAGTATAGATCCGGGACTCTACAATGAGCAGTTCTTC	CASSIDPGLYNEQFF
TRBV2	TRBJ1-2	.	.	TGTGCCAGCGAGGGAGGAGGGAACTATGGCTACACCTTC	CASEGGGNYGYTF
TRBV7-2	TRBJ1-5	TRBD1	.	TGTGCCAGCAGCCTTGGACAGGGCCAGCCCCAGCATTTT	CASSLGQGQPQHF
TRBV15	TRBJ2-1	TRBD2	.	TGTGCCACCAGCACCGGACTAGCGTCCTACAATGAGCAGTTCTTC	CATSTGLASYNEQFF
TRBV28	TRBJ1-1	.	.	TGTGCCAGCAGTTTATTGGGTCGCGGCGAAGCTTTCTTT	CASSLLGRGEAFF
TRBV4-1	TRBJ1-4	TRBD1	.	TGCGCCAGCAGCCACCTACCGACAGGGGGATTTAAAGAACTGTTTTTT	CASSHLPTGGFKELFF
TRBV6-2/TRBV6-3	TRBJ2-5	.	.	TGTGCCAGCAGTCCGGACTGGGAAACCCAGTACTTC	CASSPDWETQYF
TRBV5-1	TRBJ2-1	.	.	TGCGCCAGCAGCTTGAGGGGGTCCAGAACCGCATCAGACAATGAGCAGTTCTTC	CASSLRGSRTASDNEQFF
TRBV10-3	TRBJ2-7	.	.	TGTGCCATCAGTGGAACGAGCTACGAGCAGTACTTC	CAISGTSYEQYF
TRBV7-5	TRBJ1-1	.	.	TGTGCCAGAAGCTCCCCGATTGAAAGGTACAGCAGCTTAATGAACACTGAAGCTTTCTTT	CARSSPIERYSSLMNTEAFF
TRBV7-2	TRBJ1-3	.	.	TGTGCCAGCAGCTTATTAGAGCTTCCTGGAAACACCATATATTTT	CASSLLELPGNTIYF
TRBV7-8	TRBJ2-1	.	.	TGTGCCAGCAGCTTAGCGGTAGGGGCGCTGAATGAGCAGTTCTTC	CASSLAVGALNEQFF
TRBV7-8	TRBJ2-5	.	once	TGTGCCAGCAGCTTAGCTCAGGGCCCCATGAGGCCCCAGTACTTC	CASSLAQGPMRPQYF
TRBV23-1	TRBJ1-1	.	.	TGCGCCAGCAGTCAACCTTTTGGCAGGGCCCCCACTGAAGCTTTCTTT	CASSQPFGRAPTEAFF
TRBV7-2	TRBJ2-7	TRBD2	.	TGTGCCAGCAGGGGGGGGTACAGCTACGAGCAGTACTTC	CASRGGYSYEQYF
TRBV2	TRBJ2-1	TRBD2	.	TGTGCCAGCAGTGGGAGACTAGCGGGAGCCTATATGGAGCAGTTCTTC	CASSGRLAGAYMEQFF
TRBV6-4	TRBJ2-1	TRBD2	.	TGTGCCAGCAGTGAAGGACTAGCGGGGGGCAATGAGCAGTTCTTC	CASSEGLAGGNEQFF
TRBV5-1	TRBJ2-7	TRBD1	.	TGCGCCAGCAGCTTGGGTCAGGGGGCCTACGAGCAGTACTTC	CASSLGQGAYEQYF
TRBV7-9	TRBJ2-7	TRBD2	.	TGTGCCAGCAGCTTTAGACTAGCGGGGGTTGATGAGCAGTACTTC	CASSFRLAGVDEQYF
TRBV28	TRBJ2-3	TRBD2	.	TGTGCCAGCAGTTTATTGGGGACGGGAGGGCAGACAGATACGCAGTATTTT	CASSLLGTGGQTDTQYF
TRBV19	TRBJ1-3	TRBD1	.	TGTGCCAGTAGGCCGACAGGGGCTGGAAACACCATATATTTT	CASRPTGAGNTIYF
TRBV15	TRBJ2-7	.	.	TGTGCCACCAGCACTGCCCCAACAGGGTTCGAGCAGTACTTC	CATSTAPTGFEQYF
TRBV27	TRBJ1-2	.	.	TGTGCCAGCAGTTCCCGCCCCCCTACAGGGTTGAGCTATGGCTACACCTTC	CASSSRPPTGLSYGYTF
TRBV20-1	TRBJ2-3	.	.	TGCAGTGCTAGTAACGCCAGGGTGACAGATACGCAGTATTTT	CSASNARVTDTQYF
TRBV9	TRBJ1-5	TRBD1	.	TGTGCCAGCAGCGCGGGACAGGGGAGACAGCCCCAGCATTTT	CASSAGQGRQPQHF
TRBV6-5	TRBJ2-5	.	.	TGTGCCAGCACGGGGGTGATCGATGAAGAGACCCAGTACTTC	CASTGVIDEETQYF
TRBV7-9	TRBJ2-7	.	.	TGTGCCAGCAGCTCAGACATCTTATACGAGCAGTACTTC	CASSSDILYEQYF
TRBV7-9	TRBJ2-6	TRBD1	.	TGTGCCAGCAGCCCGGGACAGGGGGCCACTGGGGCCAACGTCCTGACTTTC	CASSPGQGATGANVLTF
TRBV12-5	TRBJ2-2	.	.	TGTGCTAGTGCTCTAGGAAGCGGGGAGCTGTTTTTT	CASALGSGELFF
TRBV28	TRBJ2-3	.	.	TGTGCCAGCAAGCTAGGTGGGGCCCTCGTGGCAGATACGCAGTATTTT	CASKLGGALVADTQYF
TRBV7-9	TRBJ1-3	.	.	TGTGCCAGCAGCTTTATCAGCTCTGGAAACACCATATATTTT	CASSFISSGNTIYF
TRBV6-5	TRBJ1-2	.	.	TGTGCCAGCAGTTATCTGTCAGGGCATGGCTACACCTTC	CASSYLSGHGYTF
TRBV24-1	TRBJ1-5	.	.	TGTGCCACCAGTGACCCCGGGGGGAATCAGCCCCAGCATTTT	CATSDPGGNQPQHF
TRBV2	TRBJ2-7	TRBD1	.	TGTGCCAGCAGTGAAGCCGGGACAGTCTACTACGAGCAGTACTTC	CASSEAGTVYYEQYF
TRBV7-2	TRBJ1-2	.	.	TGTGCCAGCAGAACAGAGCGGGGGAGGGGCTACACCTTC	CASRTERGRGYTF
TRBV6-5	TRBJ1-1	.	.	TGTGCCAGCAGCCCCTTCGGGGTGAACACTGAAGCTTTCTTT	CASSPFGVNTEAFF
TRBV5-1	TRBJ2-7	.	.	TGCGCCAGCAGCTTTACGACAGCCTACGAGCAGTACTTC	CASSFTTAYEQYF
TRBV19	TRBJ1-6	TRBD1	.	TGTGCCAGTAGTATTCGACAGGGTTACAATTCACCCCTCCACTTT	CASSIRQGYNSPLHF
TRBV24-1	TRBJ2-3	.	.	TGTGCCACCAGTGATTCCCGGCAGGACACAGATACGCAGTATTTT	CATSDSRQDTDTQYF
TRBV30	TRBJ1-6	TRBD1	.	TGTGCCTGGGCGGGACAGGGCAATTCACCCCTCCACTTT	CAWAGQGNSPLHF